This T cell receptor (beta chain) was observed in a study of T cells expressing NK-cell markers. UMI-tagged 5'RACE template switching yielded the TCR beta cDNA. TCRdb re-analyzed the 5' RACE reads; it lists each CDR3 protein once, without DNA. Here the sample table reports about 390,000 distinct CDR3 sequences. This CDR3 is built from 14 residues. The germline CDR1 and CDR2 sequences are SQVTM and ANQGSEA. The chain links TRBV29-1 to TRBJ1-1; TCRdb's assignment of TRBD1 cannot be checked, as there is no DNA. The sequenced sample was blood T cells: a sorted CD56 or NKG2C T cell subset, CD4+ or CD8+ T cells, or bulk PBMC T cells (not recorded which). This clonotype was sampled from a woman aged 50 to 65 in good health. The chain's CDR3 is CSVENWGANTEAFF. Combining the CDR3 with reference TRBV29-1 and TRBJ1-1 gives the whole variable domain SAVISQKPSRDICQRGTSLTIQCQVDSQVTMMFWYRQQPGQSLTLIATANQGSEATYESGFVIDKFPISRPNLTFSTLTVSNMSPEDSSIYLCSVENWGANTEAFFGQGTRLTVV.